The rows below give T cell receptor beta chains drawn from one sample of a study of metastatic and nonmetastatic thyroid tumors. TCRdb reprocessed the PCR reads via MiXCR. The sample gives approximately 15,000 clones, 22% of which show up once; around a fifth is in the top ten. Material: adjacent normal tissue. These receptors were taken from a female donor with papillary thyroid cancer or a benign thyroid nodule (not recorded which). Some clones in this sample may be carry-over from other donors' samples. CDR3s include the opening cysteine and the closing phenylalanine or tryptophan. A D gene is named only where the DNA matches it firmly. Clone size is shown for a subset of rows, as once, few, many or a class of expanded clone.

clone_size: few
d_call: NA
v_call: TRBV11-2
j_call: TRBJ1-2
cdr3_aa: CASSVGQNYGYTF
cdr3_nt: TGTGCCAGCAGCGTAGGACAGAACTATGGCTACACCTTC

clone_size: few
d_call: TRBD1
v_call: TRBV7-2
j_call: TRBJ2-7
cdr3_aa: CASSLALGTGLYEQYF
cdr3_nt: TGTGCCAGCAGCTTAGCTTTAGGGACAGGGTTGTACGAGCAGTACTTC

clone_size: NA
d_call: NA
v_call: TRBV30
j_call: TRBJ1-1
cdr3_aa: CAWQRGDEAFF
cdr3_nt: TGTGCCTGGCAACGGGGTGATGAAGCTTTCTTT

clone_size: few
d_call: TRBD1
v_call: TRBV6-1
j_call: TRBJ1-2
cdr3_aa: CASTPITTGGAAGYTF
cdr3_nt: TGTGCCAGCACACCAATAACGACAGGGGGAGCCGCTGGCTACACCTTC

clone_size: few
d_call: TRBD1
v_call: TRBV5-1
j_call: TRBJ2-2
cdr3_aa: CASSLDRGEGTGELFF
cdr3_nt: TGCGCCAGCAGCCTAGACAGGGGAGAAGGCACCGGGGAGCTGTTTTTT

clone_size: NA
d_call: NA
v_call: TRBV19
j_call: TRBJ2-3
cdr3_aa: CASSIQGGDTQYF
cdr3_nt: TGTGCCAGTAGTATACAGGGAGGAGATACGCAGTATTTT

clone_size: many
d_call: NA
v_call: TRBV3-1
j_call: TRBJ1-3
cdr3_aa: CASSLGNTIYF
cdr3_nt: TGTGCCAGCAGCCTGGGAAACACCATATATTTT

clone_size: few
d_call: NA
v_call: TRBV28
j_call: TRBJ1-5
cdr3_aa: CASSPPNQPQHF
cdr3_nt: TGTGCCAGCAGTCCCCCAAATCAGCCCCAGCATTTT

clone_size: many
d_call: NA
v_call: TRBV6-2/TRBV6-3
j_call: TRBJ2-7
cdr3_aa: CATQRGAFYEQYF
cdr3_nt: TGTGCCACCCAAAGGGGGGCCTTCTACGAGCAGTACTTC

clone_size: NA
d_call: NA
v_call: TRBV6-1
j_call: TRBJ1-1
cdr3_aa: CASSLEGLNTEAFF
cdr3_nt: TGTGCCAGCAGTCTCGAGGGTCTGAACACTGAAGCTTTCTTT

clone_size: NA
d_call: NA
v_call: TRBV19
j_call: TRBJ1-5
cdr3_aa: CASGLGVAQHF
cdr3_nt: TGTGCCAGTGGGTTAGGAGTTGCCCAGCATTTT

clone_size: once
d_call: TRBD2
v_call: TRBV15
j_call: TRBJ2-7
cdr3_aa: CHQQRAGAGEQYF
cdr3_nt: TGTCACCAGCAGAGAGCGGGAGCTGGTGAGCAGTACTTC

clone_size: NA
d_call: NA
v_call: TRBV28
j_call: TRBJ2-1
cdr3_aa: CASSLYRWGEQFF
cdr3_nt: TGTGCCAGCAGTTTATACCGATGGGGTGAGCAGTTCTTC

clone_size: NA
d_call: NA
v_call: TRBV5-1
j_call: TRBJ1-2
cdr3_aa: CASSLDGKGYTF
cdr3_nt: TGCGCCAGCAGCTTGGACGGTAAGGGCTACACCTTC

clone_size: few
d_call: NA
v_call: TRBV5-1
j_call: TRBJ1-1
cdr3_aa: CASSLVSGDTEAFF
cdr3_nt: TGCGCCAGCAGCTTGGTTTCCGGGGACACTGAAGCTTTCTTT

clone_size: few
d_call: NA
v_call: TRBV6-2/TRBV6-3
j_call: TRBJ1-2
cdr3_aa: CASYKGTVRHGYTF
cdr3_nt: TGTGCCAGCTACAAGGGGACCGTACGGCATGGCTACACCTTC

clone_size: NA
d_call: NA
v_call: TRBV6-1
j_call: TRBJ2-7
cdr3_aa: CASSTLGYEQYF
cdr3_nt: TGTGCCAGCAGTACCCTCGGCTACGAGCAGTACTTC

clone_size: NA
d_call: TRBD2
v_call: TRBV9
j_call: TRBJ2-1
cdr3_aa: CASSPGLAGGLGEQFF
cdr3_nt: TGTGCCAGCAGCCCCGGACTAGCGGGAGGGCTAGGCGAGCAGTTCTTC

clone_size: NA
d_call: NA
v_call: TRBV2
j_call: TRBJ2-5
cdr3_aa: CASSEALGWGQETQYF
cdr3_nt: TGTGCCAGCAGTGAAGCGCTGGGCTGGGGCCAAGAGACCCAGTACTTC

clone_size: NA
d_call: NA
v_call: TRBV13
j_call: TRBJ2-1
cdr3_aa: CASSLAGGGNEQFF
cdr3_nt: TGTGCCAGCAGCTTAGCCGGGGGCGGCAATGAGCAGTTCTTC

clone_size: NA
d_call: TRBD2
v_call: TRBV6-2/TRBV6-3
j_call: TRBJ2-7
cdr3_aa: CATHWTSIDEQYF
cdr3_nt: TGTGCCACCCACTGGACTAGCATCGACGAGCAGTACTTC

clone_size: few
d_call: NA
v_call: TRBV10-1
j_call: TRBJ2-7
cdr3_aa: CASSVREPYEQYF
cdr3_nt: TGCGCCAGCAGTGTCAGGGAGCCCTACGAGCAGTACTTC

clone_size: NA
d_call: NA
v_call: TRBV6-1
j_call: TRBJ2-7
cdr3_aa: CAGQGHESSYEQYF
cdr3_nt: TGTGCCGGACAAGGACATGAGAGCTCCTACGAGCAGTACTTC

clone_size: NA
d_call: NA
v_call: TRBV6-4
j_call: TRBJ2-3
cdr3_aa: CASSDSGAGDTQYF
cdr3_nt: TGTGCCAGCAGTGACTCAGGGGCGGGAGATACGCAGTATTTT

clone_size: NA
d_call: NA
v_call: TRBV19
j_call: TRBJ2-6
cdr3_aa: CASRSNSGANVLTF
cdr3_nt: TGTGCCAGTAGGTCTAACTCTGGGGCCAACGTCCTGACTTTC

clone_size: few
d_call: NA
v_call: TRBV30
j_call: TRBJ2-2
cdr3_aa: CAWSTGVNTGELFF
cdr3_nt: TGTGCCTGGAGTACAGGTGTGAACACCGGGGAGCTGTTTTTT

clone_size: few
d_call: TRBD2
v_call: TRBV20-1
j_call: TRBJ2-2
cdr3_aa: CSAAASGSTGELFF
cdr3_nt: TGCAGTGCTGCCGCTAGCGGGAGTACCGGGGAGCTGTTTTTT

clone_size: NA
d_call: NA
v_call: TRBV20-1
j_call: TRBJ1-1
cdr3_aa: CSAGDTEAFF
cdr3_nt: TGCAGTGCTGGGGACACTGAAGCTTTCTTT

clone_size: few
d_call: TRBD1
v_call: TRBV5-1
j_call: TRBJ2-1
cdr3_aa: CASSWTGVLSYNEQFF
cdr3_nt: TGCGCCAGCAGCTGGACAGGCGTTCTTTCCTACAATGAGCAGTTCTTC

clone_size: NA
d_call: NA
v_call: TRBV3-1
j_call: TRBJ1-4
cdr3_aa: CASRPIGSKGEKLFF
cdr3_nt: TGTGCCAGCAGACCGATTGGCAGTAAGGGTGAAAAACTGTTTTTT

clone_size: NA
d_call: NA
v_call: TRBV15
j_call: TRBJ2-6
cdr3_aa: CATSRVEGTGANVLTF
cdr3_nt: TGTGCCACCAGCAGAGTTGAAGGGACTGGGGCCAACGTCCTGACTTTC

clone_size: few
d_call: TRBD1
v_call: TRBV16
j_call: TRBJ2-7
cdr3_aa: CASRPGTGYEQYF
cdr3_nt: TGTGCCAGCAGACCCGGGACAGGCTACGAGCAGTACTTC

clone_size: NA
d_call: TRBD2
v_call: TRBV11-2
j_call: TRBJ2-7
cdr3_aa: CASISAGTGFRLAGDQQYF
cdr3_nt: TGTGCCAGCATCAGTGCCGGGACAGGTTTTCGTCTAGCGGGGGACCAGCAGTACTTC

clone_size: NA
d_call: NA
v_call: TRBV19
j_call: TRBJ1-3
cdr3_aa: CACTTGTTGNTIYF
cdr3_nt: TGTGCCTGTACGACCGGGACAACTGGAAACACCATATATTTT

clone_size: many
d_call: TRBD1
v_call: TRBV25-1
j_call: TRBJ1-4
cdr3_aa: CASSTRQGPNEKLFF
cdr3_nt: TGTGCCAGCAGTACAAGACAGGGACCTAATGAAAAACTGTTTTTT

clone_size: few
d_call: NA
v_call: TRBV15
j_call: TRBJ1-2
cdr3_aa: CATIRGTGSYGYTF
cdr3_nt: TGTGCCACCATCAGAGGTACGGGATCCTATGGCTACACCTTC

clone_size: NA
d_call: TRBD1
v_call: TRBV2
j_call: TRBJ2-2
cdr3_aa: CASTRDRGLNTGELFF
cdr3_nt: TGTGCCAGCACCCGGGACAGGGGGTTGAACACCGGGGAGCTGTTTTTT

clone_size: NA
d_call: TRBD1
v_call: TRBV5-1
j_call: TRBJ2-3
cdr3_aa: CASSTGQGTDTQYF
cdr3_nt: TGCGCCAGCAGCACCGGACAGGGCACAGATACGCAGTATTTT

clone_size: NA
d_call: NA
v_call: TRBV5-1
j_call: TRBJ1-1
cdr3_aa: CASSLEGNTEAFF
cdr3_nt: TGCGCCAGCAGCTTGGAGGGCAACACTGAAGCTTTCTTT

clone_size: few
d_call: NA
v_call: TRBV6-2/TRBV6-3
j_call: TRBJ1-1
cdr3_aa: CASSYAGTEEAFF
cdr3_nt: TGTGCCAGCAGTTACGCCGGGACGGAGGAAGCTTTCTTT

clone_size: NA
d_call: NA
v_call: TRBV6-2/TRBV6-3
j_call: TRBJ2-1
cdr3_aa: CAGLLGAQYNEQSF
cdr3_nt: TGTGCCGGCCTCCTGGGGGCTCAGTATAACGAGCAGTCCTTC

clone_size: NA
d_call: NA
v_call: TRBV11-2
j_call: TRBJ2-7
cdr3_aa: CASSLDPGRAYEQYF
cdr3_nt: TGTGCCAGCAGCTTAGATCCGGGCAGAGCCTACGAGCAGTACTTC

clone_size: many
d_call: TRBD1
v_call: TRBV30
j_call: TRBJ1-6
cdr3_aa: CACQGADNSPLHF
cdr3_nt: TGTGCCTGCCAGGGGGCTGACAATTCACCCCTCCACTTT

clone_size: NA
d_call: NA
v_call: TRBV28
j_call: TRBJ2-2
cdr3_aa: CASKGGTYTGELFF
cdr3_nt: TGTGCCAGCAAGGGCGGGACCTACACCGGGGAGCTGTTTTTT

clone_size: NA
d_call: TRBD1
v_call: TRBV4-3
j_call: TRBJ1-1
cdr3_aa: CASSHGTGYTEAFF
cdr3_nt: TGCGCCAGCAGCCATGGGACAGGGTACACTGAAGCTTTCTTT

clone_size: NA
d_call: NA
v_call: TRBV28
j_call: TRBJ1-5
cdr3_aa: CASSWAGMGNQPQHF
cdr3_nt: TGTGCCAGCAGTTGGGCGGGGATGGGCAATCAGCCCCAGCATTTT